The clone carrying this T cell receptor beta chain was seen a handful of times. The antigen is undetermined. Since all of the isolated RNA was reverse transcribed, expressed TCRB transcripts were what got sequenced. TCRdb's table, derived via immunoSEQ multiplex PCR, lists solely in-frame clones and lacks some. The data contain a few hundred thousand clones, about a tenth of them seen just once; the ten biggest clones take up 1% to 1.5%. The record originates from a study of beta chain features in type 1 diabetes. Averaging approximately 0.11 L, one heparinised blood draw came from each individual donor. Via CD45RO/CCR7/CD25/CD127/CD95/CD27, cells of the CD4+ naive, central memory, regulatory and stem cell-like memory subsets were sorted. Study observations and caveats: More deletions and fewer insertions at VDJ junctions were seen in type 1 diabetes patients. No resolution was reached here on whether HLA type influences TCRB rearrangement.

V shed 3 bases and J 3 bases; nucleotides not matched to a gene: 5. The CDR3 is made up of 16 amino acids. Germline V gene lookup returns CDR1 LGHNA and CDR2 YSLEER. This chain connects TRBV4-3 to TRBJ2-3; 11 bases agree with TRBD2. Source material: central memory CD4+ T cells from blood. The clonotype was recovered from a man between 18 and 29 years old in good health. The CDR3, as DNA: TGCGCCAGCAGCCACTATACTAGCGGGAGTACAGATACGCAGTATTTT. It encodes CASSHYTSGSTDTQYF.